This TCR beta chain stems from a study of Ad26.COV2.S vaccination and SARS-CoV-2 variants. Treatment reported: some 19 received Ad26.COV2.S at low or high dose, single or two shots; a few received placebo; per-sample allocation not given. Following the first vaccine or placebo injection, samples were taken on day 63. Ad26 vector vaccine expressed Wuhan-strain SARS-CoV-2 spike. V lost 4 bases to trimming and J lost 6 bases; unmatched junction nucleotides: 9. Germline V gene lookup returns CDR1 SGDLS and CDR2 YYNGEE. The CDR3 contains 15 residues. About this clone: Its antigen is undetermined.

General study points: Using TCR breadth and depth analyses may have led to underestimated total T cell responses.

Libraries were prepared by immunoSEQ multiplex PCR; TCRdb keeps only in-frame clonotypes and omits some of them. There are 300,000 to 400,000 clones in the sample; 80% to 90% occur only once, and roughly 3.1% lies in the top ten. This TCR came from a person aged 18 to 65 who received the Ad26.COV2.S COVID-19 vaccine or a placebo. J is TRBJ2-1 and V is TRBV9, with TRBD1 matching over 8 bases. The sample consisted of peripheral blood, taken in a trial of Ad26.COV2.S vaccine versus placebo. CDR3 loop: CASSPPRGRLNEQFF. The CDR3 DNA reads TGTGCCAGCAGCCCACCCAGGGGGCGCCTCAATGAGCAGTTCTTC.